A selection of T cell receptor beta chains follows, all from one sample in a study of blood T cell repertoires in COVID-19. Profiling relied on immunoSEQ multiplex PCR, and the TCRdb table lists in-frame clones only, not all of them. The sample comprises about 170,000 clones, 74% of which are singletons, and around 3% rests with the top ten. The material sequenced was peripheral blood. The receptors derive from a woman older than 75 with acute or convalescent COVID-19. Both conserved end residues are part of each CDR3. Each record gives: J gene, clone size, D gene, V gene, CDR3 protein, CDR3 DNA. D genes are given only for firm matches. Part of the rows lack a size; the others show once, few, many or a class for expanded clones.

TRBJ1-4 - - TRBV2 CASSGPGQINEKLFF TGTGCCAGCAGTGGACCGGGACAAATAAATGAAAAACTGTTTTTT
TRBJ2-1 - TRBD2 TRBV2 CASTVTSGVNNEQFF TGTGCCAGCACCGTGACTAGCGGGGTTAACAATGAGCAGTTCTTC
TRBJ1-5 - - TRBV1 CTSSQPDRAYSNQPQHF TGCACCAGCAGCCAACCGGACAGGGCTTATAGCAATCAGCCCCAGCATTTT
TRBJ2-1 few TRBD2 TRBV19 CASSIAGLAAGGEQFF TGTGCCAGTAGTATTGCAGGACTAGCGGCCGGTGGAGAGCAGTTCTTC
TRBJ2-2 - - TRBV7-9 CASTRQGTGTGELFF TGTGCCAGCACCAGGCAGGGGACGGGCACCGGGGAGCTGTTTTTT
TRBJ1-5 - TRBD1 TRBV5-1 CASRAGTGGNQPQHF TGCGCCAGCAGAGCCGGGACAGGGGGCAATCAGCCCCAGCATTTT
TRBJ2-7 few - TRBV21-1 CASSNHNDRQGFGYEQYF TGTGCCAGCAGCAATCACAACGATAGACAGGGATTCGGTTACGAGCAGTACTTC
TRBJ1-1 - - TRBV6-2/TRBV6-3 CASSYSAGQNKWNTEAFF TGTGCCAGCAGTTACTCTGCTGGACAGAATAAATGGAACACTGAAGCTTTCTTT
TRBJ2-1 - - TRBV4-1 CASSQVPGRTDNEQFF TGCGCCAGCAGCCAAGTCCCCGGGAGGACAGACAATGAGCAGTTCTTC
TRBJ2-6 - TRBD1 TRBV6-2/TRBV6-3 CASSHTRTGLSSGANVLTF TGTGCCAGCAGTCACACCCGGACAGGCCTGAGCTCTGGGGCCAACGTCCTGACTTTC
TRBJ2-5 - TRBD1 TRBV27 CASSLWGQGEETQYF TGTGCCAGCAGTTTATGGGGACAGGGCGAAGAGACCCAGTACTTC
TRBJ1-4 few TRBD1 TRBV27 CASSLLGTGATNEKLFF TGTGCCAGCAGTTTATTAGGGACAGGCGCAACTAATGAAAAACTGTTTTTT
TRBJ1-2 - - TRBV10-3 CAISAGNYGYTF TGTGCCATCTCTGCCGGTAACTATGGCTACACCTTC
TRBJ1-5 once - TRBV4-1 CASSTTVNQPQHF TGCGCCAGCAGCACGACAGTTAATCAGCCCCAGCATTTT
TRBJ2-7 - TRBD1 TRBV30 CAWTTGAYEQYF TGTGCCTGGACGACAGGGGCCTACGAGCAGTACTTC
TRBJ2-7 few - TRBV3-1/TRBV3-2 CASSQCVYPPSCEQYF TGTGCCAGCAGCCAGTGCGTTTATCCCCCTTCCTGCGAGCAGTACTTC
TRBJ1-4 - - TRBV21-1 CASSTSGTLGEKLFF TGTGCCAGCAGCACCTCCGGGACATTAGGAGAAAAACTGTTTTTT
TRBJ2-6 - TRBD1 TRBV28 CASGRLQGATGANVLTF TGTGCCAGCGGAAGATTACAGGGGGCAACTGGGGCCAACGTCCTGACTTTC
TRBJ1-1 - TRBD1 TRBV5-8 CASSLGQAIGTEAFF TGTGCCAGCAGCTTAGGACAGGCGATAGGCACTGAAGCTTTCTTT
TRBJ2-5 - TRBD2 TRBV5-4 CASNDGLASRETQYF TGTGCCAGCAACGATGGACTAGCGAGTCGAGAGACCCAGTACTTC
TRBJ2-5 - - TRBV5-1 CASSLGVGQETQYF TGCGCCAGCAGCTTAGGGGTAGGCCAAGAGACCCAGTACTTC
TRBJ2-3 - TRBD2 TRBV28 CASSPTQLRGVTDTQYF TGTGCCAGCAGCCCGACACAATTACGGGGGGTCACAGATACGCAGTATTTT
TRBJ2-2 once TRBD1 TRBV5-4 CASSQGQGGNTGELFF TGTGCCAGCAGCCAAGGACAGGGAGGGAACACCGGGGAGCTGTTTTTT
TRBJ2-3 - - TRBV6-6 CASRPTGSTDTQYF TGTGCCAGCAGGCCGACAGGTAGCACAGATACGCAGTATTTT
TRBJ2-3 - TRBD1 TRBV28 CASRGDRASDTQYF TGTGCCAGCAGGGGGGACAGGGCGTCAGATACGCAGTATTTT
TRBJ2-7 - TRBD2 TRBV7-9 CASSRTSGYEQYF TGTGCCAGCAGCCGGACTAGCGGGTACGAGCAGTACTTC
TRBJ1-2 once - TRBV28 CASSFNGEVYGYTF TGTGCCAGCAGTTTTAACGGGGAGGTCTATGGCTACACCTTC
TRBJ1-5 once - TRBV6-5 CASSYREPRANQPQHF TGTGCCAGCAGTTACCGGGAACCACGGGCGAATCAGCCCCAGCATTTT
TRBJ1-2 - - TRBV19 CASRPKGGENYGYTF TGTGCCAGTAGACCAAAAGGGGGAGAGAACTATGGCTACACCTTC
TRBJ2-5 - TRBD2 TRBV11-2 CASSLGTSGRETQYF TGTGCCAGCAGCTTAGGGACTAGCGGGCGGGAGACCCAGTACTTC
TRBJ2-3 - TRBD2 TRBV19 CASSKMRGSDTQYF TGTGCCAGTAGTAAGATGCGGGGGTCCGATACGCAGTATTTT
TRBJ2-5 - TRBD1 TRBV7-2 CASSRDRVETQYF TGTGCCAGCAGCCGAGACAGGGTGGAGACCCAGTACTTC
TRBJ2-7 - TRBD2 TRBV6-4 CASSDSDREGSYEQYF TGTGCCAGCAGTGACTCGGATCGGGAGGGCTCCTACGAGCAGTACTTC
TRBJ2-1 - TRBD1 TRBV7-9 CASSFRDRGDNEQFF TGTGCCAGCAGCTTCCGGGACAGGGGTGACAATGAGCAGTTCTTC
TRBJ2-3 - TRBD1 TRBV5-1 CASRLRDRGGPDTQYF TGCGCCAGCAGACTCAGGGACAGGGGGGGACCAGATACGCAGTATTTT
TRBJ1-6 - - TRBV27 CASRAPPGGFNSPLHF TGTGCCAGCAGAGCCCCGCCGGGAGGGTTCAATTCACCCCTCCACTTT
TRBJ1-5 - TRBD1 TRBV19 CASSLRTGPQGQPQHF TGTGCCAGTAGCCTCCGGACAGGACCCCAGGGTCAGCCCCAGCATTTT
TRBJ1-1 - - TRBV18 CASSPLADSEAFF TGTGCCAGCTCACCACTGGCGGACAGTGAAGCTTTCTTT
TRBJ1-1 - TRBD1 TRBV7-2 CASSLSGQGTEAFF TGTGCCAGCAGCTTATCTGGACAGGGGACTGAAGCTTTCTTT
TRBJ2-5 - TRBD2 TRBV4-3 CASSQGTGTRFQETQYF TGCGCCAGCAGCCAAGGGACTGGGACTAGGTTCCAAGAGACCCAGTACTTC
TRBJ2-7 - - TRBV21-1 CASSKARVEQYF TGTGCCAGCAGCAAAGCCCGGGTCGAGCAGTACTTC
TRBJ1-1 few TRBD1 TRBV27 CASRPTGGTEAFF TGTGCCAGCAGACCCACAGGGGGCACTGAAGCTTTCTTT
TRBJ1-4 - TRBD1 TRBV6-5 CASRPGQGNEKLFF TGTGCCAGCAGGCCGGGACAGGGAAATGAAAAACTGTTTTTT
TRBJ1-4 - - TRBV28 CASSSMVVGEKLFF TGTGCCAGCAGTTCTATGGTGGTCGGGGAAAAACTGTTTTTT
TRBJ2-3 - - TRBV11-2 CASSLGSRSSTDTQYF TGTGCCAGCAGCTTGGGTAGCCGAAGCTCCACAGATACGCAGTATTTT